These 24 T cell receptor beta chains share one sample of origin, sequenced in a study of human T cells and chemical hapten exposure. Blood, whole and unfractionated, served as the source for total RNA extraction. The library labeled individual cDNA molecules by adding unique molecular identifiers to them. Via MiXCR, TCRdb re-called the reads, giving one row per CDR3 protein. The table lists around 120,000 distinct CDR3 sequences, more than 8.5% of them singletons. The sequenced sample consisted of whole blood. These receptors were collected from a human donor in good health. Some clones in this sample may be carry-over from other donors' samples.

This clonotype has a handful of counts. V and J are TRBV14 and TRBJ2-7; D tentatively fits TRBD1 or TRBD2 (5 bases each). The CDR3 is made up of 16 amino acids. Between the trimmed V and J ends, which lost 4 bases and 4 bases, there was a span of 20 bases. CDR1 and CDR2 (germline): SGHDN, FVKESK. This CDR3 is CASSPFFGTLTYEQYF. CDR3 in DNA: TGTGCCAGCAGCCCGTTTTTTGGGACCCTGACATACGAGCAGTACTTC.

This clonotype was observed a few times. CDR3 DNA sequence: TGTGCCAGCAGCTTATTGGGACTAGCTCCCAGTGAGCAGTTCTTC. Residues: CASSLLGLAPSEQFF. J is TRBJ2-1 and V is TRBV7-2; 9 nucleotides line up with TRBD2. This CDR3 has 15 amino acids. Germline V gives CDR1 SGHTA, CDR2 FQGNSA. V dropped 2 bases and J dropped 9; count of bases not matched to a gene: 8.

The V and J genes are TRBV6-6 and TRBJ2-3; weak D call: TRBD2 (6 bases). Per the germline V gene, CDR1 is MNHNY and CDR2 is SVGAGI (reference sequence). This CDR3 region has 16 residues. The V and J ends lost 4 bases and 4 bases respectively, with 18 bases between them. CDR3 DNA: TGTGCCAGCAGTTTCAGTCGGGGGTTGGGGGCAGATACGCAGTATTTT. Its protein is CASSFSRGLGADTQYF.

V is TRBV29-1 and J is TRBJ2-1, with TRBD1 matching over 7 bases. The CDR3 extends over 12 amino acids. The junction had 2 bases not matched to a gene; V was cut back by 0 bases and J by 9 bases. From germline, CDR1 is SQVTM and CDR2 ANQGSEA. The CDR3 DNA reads TGCAGCGTTGAAGAACAGGGGAGTGAGCAGTTCTTC. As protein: CSVEEQGSEQFF.

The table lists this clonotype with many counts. In DNA, the CDR3 is TGTGCCAGCAGCCAATTGGCGGGGGGCCGGGGTGAGCAGTTCTTC. Protein sequence: CASSQLAGGRGEQFF. The chain links TRBV14 to TRBJ2-1, with 8 bases lining up with TRBD2. CDR3 length: 15 amino acids. The germline V gene has CDR1 SGHDN and CDR2 FVKESK. With V trimmed by 2 bases and J by 9 bases, 9 bases remained unmatched.

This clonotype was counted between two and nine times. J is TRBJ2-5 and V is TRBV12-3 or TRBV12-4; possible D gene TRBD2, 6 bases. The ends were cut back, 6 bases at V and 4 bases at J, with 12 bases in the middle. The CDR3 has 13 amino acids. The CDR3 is CASSFLGGETQYF. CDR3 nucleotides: TGTGCCAGCAGCTTCCTGGGGGGAGAGACCCAGTACTTC.

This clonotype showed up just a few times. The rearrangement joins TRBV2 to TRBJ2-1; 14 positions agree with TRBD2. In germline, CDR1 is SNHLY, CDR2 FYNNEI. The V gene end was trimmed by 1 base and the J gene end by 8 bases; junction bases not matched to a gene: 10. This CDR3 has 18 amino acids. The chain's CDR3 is CASSEELPGLAGADEQFF. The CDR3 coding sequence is TGTGCCAGCAGTGAAGAGTTGCCGGGACTAGCGGGAGCGGATGAGCAGTTCTTC.

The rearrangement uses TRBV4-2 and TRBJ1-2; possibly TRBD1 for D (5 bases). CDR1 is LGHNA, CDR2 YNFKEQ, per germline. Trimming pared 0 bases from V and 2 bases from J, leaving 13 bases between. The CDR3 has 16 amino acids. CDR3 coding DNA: TGTGCCAGCAGCCAAGATATGGCAGGGAAAAACTATGGCTACACCTTC. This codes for CASSQDMAGKNYGYTF.

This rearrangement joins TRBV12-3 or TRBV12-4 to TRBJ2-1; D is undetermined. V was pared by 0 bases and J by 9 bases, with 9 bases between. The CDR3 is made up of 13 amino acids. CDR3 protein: CASSLAGSSEQFF. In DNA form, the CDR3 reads TGTGCCAGCAGTTTAGCTGGTAGCAGTGAGCAGTTCTTC.

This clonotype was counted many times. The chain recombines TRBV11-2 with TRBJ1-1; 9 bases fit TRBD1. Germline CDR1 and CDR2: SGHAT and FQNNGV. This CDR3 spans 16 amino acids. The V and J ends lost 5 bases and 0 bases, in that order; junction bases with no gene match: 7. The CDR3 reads CASSVGTGPMNTEAFF. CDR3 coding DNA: TGTGCCAGCAGCGTCGGGACAGGGCCGATGAACACTGAAGCTTTCTTT.

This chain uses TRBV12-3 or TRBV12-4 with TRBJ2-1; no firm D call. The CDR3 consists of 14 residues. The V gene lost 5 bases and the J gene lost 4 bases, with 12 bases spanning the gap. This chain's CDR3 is CASSPPGSYNEQFF. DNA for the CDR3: TGTGCCAGCAGTCCTCCAGGCAGTTACAATGAGCAGTTCTTC.

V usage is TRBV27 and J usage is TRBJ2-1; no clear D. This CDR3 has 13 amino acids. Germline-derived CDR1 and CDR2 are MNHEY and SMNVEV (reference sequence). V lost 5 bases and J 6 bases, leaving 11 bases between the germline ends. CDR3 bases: TGTGCCAGCAGTCGCGAAGGCTCCAATGAGCAGTTCTTC. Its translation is CASSREGSNEQFF.

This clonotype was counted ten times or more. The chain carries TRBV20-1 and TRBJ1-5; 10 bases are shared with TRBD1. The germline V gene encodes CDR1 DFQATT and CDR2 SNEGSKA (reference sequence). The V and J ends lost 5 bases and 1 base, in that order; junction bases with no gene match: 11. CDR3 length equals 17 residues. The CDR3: CSAGKGQGFSSNQPQHF. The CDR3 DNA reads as TGCAGTGCTGGTAAGGGACAGGGGTTTTCAAGCAATCAGCCCCAGCATTTT.

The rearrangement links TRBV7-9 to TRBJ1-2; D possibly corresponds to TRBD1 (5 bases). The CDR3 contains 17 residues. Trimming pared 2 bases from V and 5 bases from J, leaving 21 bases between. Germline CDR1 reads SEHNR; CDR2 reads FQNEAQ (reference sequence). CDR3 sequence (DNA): TGTGCCAGCAGCTTACCGGCTGGGGCCTCCCTATCTTATGGCTACACCTTC. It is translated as CASSLPAGASLSYGYTF.

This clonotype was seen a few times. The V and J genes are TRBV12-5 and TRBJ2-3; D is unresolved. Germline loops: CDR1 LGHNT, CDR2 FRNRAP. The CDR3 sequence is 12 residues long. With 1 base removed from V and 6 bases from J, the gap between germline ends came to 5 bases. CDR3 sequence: CASGLGMDTQYF. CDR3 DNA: TGTGCTAGTGGTTTGGGAATGGATACGCAGTATTTT.

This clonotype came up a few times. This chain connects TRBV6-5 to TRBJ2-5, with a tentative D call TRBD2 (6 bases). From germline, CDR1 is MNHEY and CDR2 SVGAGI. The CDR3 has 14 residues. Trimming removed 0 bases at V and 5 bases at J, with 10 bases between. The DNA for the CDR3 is TGTGCCAGCAGTTACTCGACTGGGGGGGAGACCCAGTACTTC. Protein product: CASSYSTGGETQYF.

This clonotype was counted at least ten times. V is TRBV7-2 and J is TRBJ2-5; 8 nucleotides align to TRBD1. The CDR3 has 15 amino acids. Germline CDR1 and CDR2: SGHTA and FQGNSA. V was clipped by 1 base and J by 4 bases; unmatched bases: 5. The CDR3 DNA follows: TGTGCCAGCAGCTTAGTCGCAGGGGGCGGAGAGACCCAGTACTTC. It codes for CASSLVAGGGETQYF.

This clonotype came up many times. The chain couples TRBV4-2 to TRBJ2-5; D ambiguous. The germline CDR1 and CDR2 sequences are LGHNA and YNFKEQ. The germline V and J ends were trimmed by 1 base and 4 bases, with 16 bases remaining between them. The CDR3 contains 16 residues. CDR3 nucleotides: TGTGCCAGCAGCCAAGGAGCCGCTTCGGGCTCAGAGACCCAGTACTTC. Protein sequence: CASSQGAASGSETQYF.

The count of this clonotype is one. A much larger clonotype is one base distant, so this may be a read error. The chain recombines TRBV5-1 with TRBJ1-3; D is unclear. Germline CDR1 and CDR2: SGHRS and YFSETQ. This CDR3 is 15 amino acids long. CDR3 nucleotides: TGCGTCAGCAGTTATGGTCCGCTCTCTGGAAACACCATATATTTT. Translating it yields CVSSYGPLSGNTIYF. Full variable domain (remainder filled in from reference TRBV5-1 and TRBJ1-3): KAGVTQTPRYLIKTRGQQVTLSCSPISGHRSVSWYQQTPGQGLQFLFEYFSETQRNKGNFPGRFSGRQFSNSRSEMNVSTLELGDSALYLCVSSYGPLSGNTIYFGEGSWLTVV.

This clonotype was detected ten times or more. The CDR3 DNA sequence: TGTGCCAGCAGCAAAGAAACAGGGGAAATCTCACCCCTCCACTTT. Translated, it gives CASSKETGEISPLHF. The gene calls are TRBV21-1 and TRBJ1-6; TRBD1, as called in the table, went unchecked against the DNA. TRBV21-1 is deemed a pseudogene. CDR3 length equals 15 residues.

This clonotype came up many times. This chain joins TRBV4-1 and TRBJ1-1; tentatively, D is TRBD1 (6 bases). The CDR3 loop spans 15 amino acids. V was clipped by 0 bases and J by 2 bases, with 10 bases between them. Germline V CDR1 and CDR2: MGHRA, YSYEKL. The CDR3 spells CASSQDRTANTEAFF. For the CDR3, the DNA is TGCGCCAGCAGCCAAGACAGGACAGCTAACACTGAAGCTTTCTTT.

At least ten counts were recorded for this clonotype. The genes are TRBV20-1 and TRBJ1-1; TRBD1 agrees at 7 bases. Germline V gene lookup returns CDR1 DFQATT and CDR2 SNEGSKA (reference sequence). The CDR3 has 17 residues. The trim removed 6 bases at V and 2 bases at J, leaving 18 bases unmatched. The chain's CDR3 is CSAEVTGVKPLNTEAFF. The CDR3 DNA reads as TGCAGTGCAGAAGTTACAGGGGTAAAGCCTTTAAACACTGAAGCTTTCTTT.

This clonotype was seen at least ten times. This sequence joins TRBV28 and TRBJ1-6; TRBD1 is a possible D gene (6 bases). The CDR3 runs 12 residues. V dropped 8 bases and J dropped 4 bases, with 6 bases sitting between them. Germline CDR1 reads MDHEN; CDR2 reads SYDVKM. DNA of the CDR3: TGTGCCAGCGGACAGTATAATTCACCCCTCCACTTT. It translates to CASGQYNSPLHF.

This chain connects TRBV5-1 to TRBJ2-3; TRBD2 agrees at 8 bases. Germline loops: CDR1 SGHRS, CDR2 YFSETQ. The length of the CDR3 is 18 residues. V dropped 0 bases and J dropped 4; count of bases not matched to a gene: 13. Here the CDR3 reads CASSLAGRAPYPADTQYF. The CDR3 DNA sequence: TGCGCCAGCAGCTTGGCCGGGAGGGCACCGTACCCGGCAGATACGCAGTATTTT.